Presented here are 28 T cell receptor beta chains from one specimen sequenced in a study of blood T cell repertoires in COVID-19 (dated by TCRdb to 2018 to 2020). Receptors were amplified or captured by the immunoSEQ multiplex PCR assay. The immuneACCESS repertoire file appears here via TCRdb, limited to in-frame rearrangements. These files lack a portion of the clones; in checked studies, under half of the deficit traces to unresolved V genes, and the cause of the others is not known. This sample lists more than 90,000 clones; around 94% were detected once. The ten top clones hold around 5.8% of the sample. The sequenced material came from peripheral blood. Receptors were obtained from a man between 50 and 59 years old with active COVID-19.

The chain employs TRBV6-5 and TRBJ2-1; 11 bases align to TRBD1. V lost 6 bases and J lost 9; bases outside the gene matches: 10. Germline loops: CDR1 MNHEY, CDR2 SVGAGI. This CDR3 has 15 amino acids. CDR3 protein: CASSRGDRGRGEQFF. Here the CDR3 DNA reads TGTGCCAGCAGCCGGGGGGACAGGGGGAGAGGTGAGCAGTTCTTC.

The chain joins TRBV6-5 to TRBJ2-7; TRBD1 agrees at 7 bases. Germline V lookup: CDR1 MNHEY, CDR2 SVGAGI. The CDR3 contains 12 residues. With 5 bases clipped from V and 6 bases from J, the junction kept 4 bases outside the gene matches. The CDR3 is CASSIRTGEQYF. CDR3 sequence (DNA): TGTGCCAGCAGTATCAGGACAGGCGAGCAGTACTTC.

The chain has TRBV18 and TRBJ2-1; D may be TRBD1 (7 bases). V was clipped by 0 bases and J by 5 bases, with 20 bases between them. This CDR3 contains 18 residues. Germline CDR1 and CDR2: KGHSH and LQKENI. The CDR3 DNA follows: TGTGCCAGCTCACCACCCCAGGGGGTTAGCGGTGAAAACAATGAGCAGTTCTTC. As protein: CASSPPQGVSGENNEQFF. Variable domain in full (rest from reference TRBV18 and TRBJ2-1): NAGVMQNPRHLVRRRGQEARLRCSPMKGHSHVYWYRQLPEEGLKFMVYLQKENIIDESGMPKERFSAEFPKEGPSILRIQQVVRGDSAAYFCASSPPQGVSGENNEQFFGPGTRLTVL.

V is TRBV4-1 and J is TRBJ1-5, with TRBD1 identical over 7 bases. V lost 1 base, J lost 6 bases, and 9 bases stayed unmatched. This CDR3 region has 16 residues. Germline V CDR1 and CDR2: MGHRA, YSYEKL. CDR3: CASSQVLTGAGQPQHF. For the CDR3, the DNA is TGCGCCAGCAGCCAAGTCCTCACAGGGGCGGGTCAGCCCCAGCATTTT.

The chain combines TRBV29-1 with TRBJ2-3; 9 bases line up with TRBD2. This CDR3 is built from 15 residues. Germline V gives CDR1 SQVTM, CDR2 ANQGSEA. The V and J ends lost 2 bases and 4 bases, in that order; junction bases with no gene match: 7. Here the CDR3 DNA reads TGCAGCGTTGAAAGAGGGCTAGCGGGACCAGATACGCAGTATTTT. Translation: CSVERGLAGPDTQYF.

V is TRBV2 and J is TRBJ2-1; TRBD1 aligns across 9 bases. V was clipped by 1 base and J by 7 bases; unmatched bases: 5. The germline V gene has CDR1 SNHLY and CDR2 FYNNEI. The length of the CDR3 is 15 residues. The DNA of the CDR3 is TGTGCCAGCAGTGAAGACGGGACAGGGATAAATGAGCAGTTCTTC. It is translated as CASSEDGTGINEQFF.

This clone was recorded once. The same CDR3 is also encoded by other DNA sequences in this sample. The chain uses TRBV27 and TRBJ2-1; D is possibly TRBD2 (5 bases). This CDR3 region has 16 residues. Germline CDR1 and CDR2: MNHEY and SMNVEV (reference sequence). V was trimmed by 9 bases and J by 5 bases, leaving 23 bases between them. CDR3 in DNA: TGTGCCAGTAGTCAATACCAGAGGGCGCAGGACAATGAGCAGTTCTTC. This gives the protein CASSQYQRAQDNEQFF.

The V call is TRBV19, the J call TRBJ1-1; D call uncertain. Germline V gene data show CDR1 as LNHDA and CDR2 as SQIVND (reference sequence). The V end lost 4 bases, the J end lost 2 bases, and 14 bases lay between the germline ends. CDR3 length: 15 residues. The CDR3 region has the DNA TGTGCCAGTAGTAGGCTCGGGGTACGAAACACTGAAGCTTTCTTT. This encodes CASSRLGVRNTEAFF.

This clone was seen only a few times. This chain uses TRBV2 with TRBJ1-5; TRBD1 aligns across 9 bases. The CDR3 spans 15 residues. Germline values: CDR1 SNHLY, CDR2 FYNNEI. The V segment lost 6 bases and the J segment 6 bases; nucleotides outside the gene matches: 9. CDR3 amino acids: CASSTATGGRQPQHF. In nucleotides, the CDR3 is TGTGCCAGCAGCACAGCGACAGGGGGTCGTCAGCCCCAGCATTTT. Based on the CDR3 plus reference TRBV2 and TRBJ1-5, the full variable domain is EPEVTQTPSHQVTQMGQEVILRCVPISNHLYFYWYRQILGQKVEFLVSFYNNEISEKSEIFDDQFSVERPDGSNFTLKIRSTKLEDSAMYFCASSTATGGRQPQHFGDGTRLSIL.

The CDR3 loop reads CASSLGQGVGQPQHF. CDR3 sequence (DNA): TGTGCCAGCAGTTTGGGACAGGGTGTAGGTCAGCCCCAGCATTTT. The chain has TRBV28 and TRBJ1-5, with 9 bases lining up with TRBD1. CDR3 size: 15 residues. Per germline, CDR1 MDHEN and CDR2 SYDVKM. Unmatched junction bases numbered 6, after V lost 3 bases and J lost 6 bases.

The genes are TRBV7-2 and TRBJ2-5; TRBD1 matches at 9 bases. Trimming took 6 bases from V and 2 from J; bases not matched to a gene: 1. The germline V gene has CDR1 SGHTA and CDR2 FQGNSA. The CDR3 extends over 13 amino acids. The CDR3 DNA reads as TGTGCCAGCAGGGACAGGGGTCAAGAGACCCAGTACTTC. The encoded protein is CASRDRGQETQYF.

This CDR3 reads CASSFSVTGYTF. The CDR3 DNA reads TGTGCCAGCAGTTTTTCAGTTACAGGCTACACCTTC. This rearrangement joins TRBV28 to TRBJ1-2; no clear D. CDR1 is MDHEN and CDR2 is SYDVKM in the germline V gene. The CDR3 loop spans 12 amino acids. Deletions cut 3 bases from V and 8 bases from J, with 10 bases between.

This chain connects TRBV5-1 to TRBJ1-2; 7 bases match TRBD1. The CDR3 spans 15 residues. V trimming: 2 bases; J trimming: 4 bases; junction bases outside the gene matches: 8. The germline V gene has CDR1 SGHRS and CDR2 YFSETQ. The CDR3 nucleotides read TGCGCCAGCAGCTTTGAGGGGGCGCGTGGCTATGGCTACACCTTC. Its protein product is CASSFEGARGYGYTF.

The genes are TRBV11-2 and TRBJ2-1; 13 bases match TRBD2. The CDR3 has 19 amino acids. Losses at the gene ends were 6 bases for V and 1 base for J; bases not matched to a gene: 12. CDR1 and CDR2 (germline): SGHAT, FQNNGV. CDR3 nucleotide sequence: TGTGCCAGCAGGAGGGTCGGGACTAGCGGGATAAGTTCCTACAATGAGCAGTTCTTC. Its translation: CASRRVGTSGISSYNEQFF.

The genes are TRBV5-1 and TRBJ1-1, with D tentatively TRBD1 (5 bases). V lost 0 bases and J 1 base, leaving 10 bases between the germline ends. CDR1 is SGHRS and CDR2 is YFSETQ in the germline V gene. This CDR3 comprises 15 residues. CDR3 sequence (DNA): TGCGCCAGCAGCTTGGCCGGGCAGGGGAACACTGAAGCTTTCTTT. It specifies CASSLAGQGNTEAFF.

V is TRBV15 and J is TRBJ2-2; D may be TRBD1 (5 bases). Germline values: CDR1 LNHNV, CDR2 YYDKDF (reference sequence). The CDR3 consists of 11 residues. Trimming pared 9 bases from V and 9 bases from J, leaving 11 bases between. Here the CDR3 reads CATRGNRELFF. The CDR3 DNA follows: TGTGCCACAAGGGGAAACCGGGAGCTGTTTTTT.

The V and J genes are TRBV19 and TRBJ2-7, with D perhaps TRBD1 (6 bases). The germline V gene has CDR1 LNHDA and CDR2 SQIVND (reference sequence). The CDR3 runs to 14 residues. CDR3 sequence reads: CDLLRGIGSYEQYF. CDR3 DNA sequence: TGTGACTTACTTAGGGGGATTGGGTCCTACGAGCAGTACTTC.

The chain joins TRBV7-2 to TRBJ1-1; no clear D. CDR3 length: 13 residues. V lost 1 base to trimming and J lost 6 bases, with 9 bases between them. In germline, CDR1 is SGHTA, CDR2 FQGNSA. The CDR3 is CASSLVERAEAFF. The DNA for the CDR3 is TGTGCCAGCAGCTTAGTGGAGAGGGCTGAAGCTTTCTTT.

The chain couples TRBV28 to TRBJ2-1; 7 bases are shared with TRBD2. CDR3 length equals 13 residues. CDR1 is MDHEN and CDR2 is SYDVKM in the germline V gene. The J segment lost 6 bases and the V segment lost 2 bases, leaving 1 base of the junction unmatched. The CDR3 loop reads CASSLGGGNEQFF. CDR3 coding DNA: TGTGCCAGCAGTTTAGGGGGGGGCAATGAGCAGTTCTTC.

V usage is TRBV7-2 and J usage is TRBJ2-2, with TRBD2 matching 8 bases. Germline-derived CDR1 and CDR2 are SGHTA and FQGNSA. The ends lost 7 bases at V and 6 bases at J; junction bases unmatched: 7. This CDR3 region has 14 residues. CDR3 in amino acids: CASITGGVAGELFF. The CDR3 bases are TGTGCCAGCATCACGGGAGGGGTGGCCGGGGAGCTGTTTTTT.

V and J are TRBV28 and TRBJ2-3; 7 nucleotides match TRBD2. V shed 7 bases and J 3 bases; nucleotides not matched to a gene: 10. Germline CDR1 and CDR2: MDHEN and SYDVKM. The CDR3 contains 15 residues. Written as DNA, the CDR3 is TGTGCCAGCAAAATAGGGGCTAGCGGTACAGATACGCAGTATTTT. As protein: CASKIGASGTDTQYF.

In its sample, this clone was seen a few times. This chain uses TRBV11-2 with TRBJ1-6; 7 nucleotides align to TRBD1. The V segment lost 5 bases and the J segment 0 bases; nucleotides outside the gene matches: 4. Germline V gene lookup returns CDR1 SGHAT and CDR2 FQNNGV. The CDR3 runs 16 residues. CDR3 loop: CASSQTGSSYNSPLHF. CDR3 bases: TGTGCCAGCAGCCAGACAGGGAGCTCCTATAATTCACCCCTCCACTTT.

The gene calls are TRBV5-1 and TRBJ1-2; D is uncertain. The CDR3 is 13 residues long. The germline CDR1 and CDR2 sequences are SGHRS and YFSETQ. With 0 bases removed from V and 2 bases from J, the gap between germline ends came to 5 bases. The CDR3 is CASSLDTNYGYTF. In nucleotides, the CDR3 is TGCGCCAGCAGCTTGGACACCAACTATGGCTACACCTTC.

This sequence joins TRBV5-4 and TRBJ1-1, with D possibly being TRBD1 (6 bases). V lost 0 bases to trimming and J lost 5 bases, with 11 bases between them. The germline CDR1 and CDR2 sequences are SGHNT and YYREEE (reference sequence). The CDR3 consists of 14 residues. CDR3 in DNA: TGTGCCAGCAGCTTGGCCCAGGGGAGAACTGAAGCTTTCTTT. It is translated as CASSLAQGRTEAFF. The full variable domain, its missing parts supplied by reference TRBV5-4 and TRBJ1-1, is ETGVTQSPTHLIKTRGQQVTLRCSSQSGHNTVSWYQQALGQGPQFIFQYYREEENGRGNFPPRFSGLQFPNYSSELNVNALELDDSALYLCASSLAQGRTEAFFGQGTRLTVV.

The chain employs TRBV6-6 and TRBJ1-6; D is possibly TRBD1 (5 bases). This CDR3 region has 19 residues. Germline V gene sequence: CDR1 MNHNY, CDR2 SVGAGI (reference sequence). Trimming took off 5 bases at V and 2 bases at J, with 22 bases between the two ends. CDR3 nucleotides: TGTGCCAGCAGTCGAGCTATGCGGGGGTCAGTCGCCTATAATTCACCCCTCCACTTT. The encoded protein is CASSRAMRGSVAYNSPLHF.

This chain links TRBV7-8 with TRBJ2-7, with D tentatively TRBD2 (5 bases). This CDR3 is built from 14 residues. V was shortened by 5 bases and J by 2 bases, with 13 bases between the two germline ends. Germline V gene lookup returns CDR1 SGHVS and CDR2 FQNEAQ. This CDR3 reads CASSLRGLAYEQYF. As DNA, the CDR3 is TGTGCCAGCAGCCTCCGGGGTCTCGCCTACGAGCAGTACTTC.

The gene calls are TRBV13 and TRBJ1-1, with D unresolved. This CDR3 is built from 14 residues. Germline V CDR1 and CDR2: PRHDT, FYEKMQ (reference sequence). V lost 4 bases and J 1 base, leaving 10 bases between the germline ends. Here the CDR3 DNA reads TGTGCCAGCAGCTGGGCCACAGCGAACACTGAAGCTTTCTTT. Translation: CASSWATANTEAFF.

V and J are TRBV18 and TRBJ2-5, with TRBD1 as a possible D gene (6 bases). Germline V lookup: CDR1 KGHSH, CDR2 LQKENI. V dropped 0 bases and J dropped 5 bases, with 16 bases sitting between them. This CDR3 contains 16 residues. CDR3 protein: CASSPPPAGEMETQYF. DNA for the CDR3: TGTGCCAGCTCACCACCGCCCGCAGGGGAGATGGAGACCCAGTACTTC.